These 7 T cell receptor beta chains came from one sample sequenced in a study of cytomegalovirus exposure and HLA in healthy donors. With 60 Vbeta and 13 Jbeta primers, the PCR was carried out. Profiling relied on immunoSEQ multiplex PCR, and the TCRdb table lists in-frame clones only, not all of them. This sample has some 94,000 clones, with 70% to 80% found just once. What was sequenced was PBMCs. The receptors originated from a man aged 35 to 55 in good health and CMV-seronegative.

The chain has TRBV28 and TRBJ1-5; no firm D call. V was shortened by 8 bases and J by 0 bases, with 5 bases between the two germline ends. The germline V gene encodes CDR1 MDHEN and CDR2 SYDVKM. The CDR3 has 12 residues. The CDR3 here is CASAVSNQPQHF. The CDR3 bases are TGTGCCAGCGCAGTTAGCAATCAGCCCCAGCATTTT.

This chain connects TRBV5-1 to TRBJ1-4; perhaps TRBD1 as D (5 bases). The CDR3 consists of 16 residues. Per germline, CDR1 SGHRS and CDR2 YFSETQ. Trimming took 0 bases from V and 3 from J, leaving 12 bases between them. The CDR3 DNA reads TGCGCCAGCAGCTTGGAGGCGGGGACCTCTAATGAAAAACTGTTTTTT. This encodes CASSLEAGTSNEKLFF.

This clone has a single count. The chain couples TRBV28 to TRBJ2-1; perhaps TRBD1 as D (7 bases). Germline V gene data show CDR1 as MDHEN and CDR2 as SYDVKM. V lost 3 bases to trimming and J lost 10 bases, with 31 bases between them. CDR3 length: 19 amino acids. CDR3 in amino acids: CASSFLTSEGAGRFDEQFF. CDR3 sequence (DNA): TGTGCCAGCAGTTTTTTGACAAGCGAGGGGGCAGGGAGGTTCGACGAGCAGTTCTTC.

J is TRBJ1-1 and V is TRBV10-3, with D perhaps TRBD1 (5 bases). V was cut by 8 bases and J by 1 base, with 11 bases left in between. Per germline, CDR1 ENHRY and CDR2 SYGVKD. This CDR3 region has 13 residues. The CDR3 loop is CAIGPGGNTEAFF. DNA of the CDR3: TGTGCCATCGGCCCCGGGGGGAACACTGAAGCTTTCTTT.

The chain links TRBV15 to TRBJ2-7; TRBD1 matches at 11 bases. With V trimmed by 0 bases and J by 7 bases, 8 bases remained unmatched. The CDR3 runs 16 residues. Per the germline V gene, CDR1 is LNHNV and CDR2 is YYDKDF (reference sequence). The CDR3: CATSRDLGQGAWEQYF. The CDR3 region has the DNA TGTGCCACCAGCAGAGATCTTGGACAGGGGGCTTGGGAGCAGTACTTC. Based on the CDR3 plus reference TRBV15 and TRBJ2-7, the full variable domain is DAMVIQNPRYQVTQFGKPVTLSCSQTLNHNVMYWYQQKSSQAPKLLFHYYDKDFNNEADTPDNFQSRRPNTSFCFLDIRSPGLGDTAMYLCATSRDLGQGAWEQYFGPGTRLTVT.

The V call is TRBV10-2, the J call TRBJ2-1; 9 bases match TRBD1. The CDR3 contains 16 residues. Per germline, CDR1 WSHSY and CDR2 SAAADI. The V gene end was trimmed by 2 bases and the J gene end by 4 bases; junction bases not matched to a gene: 6. Here the CDR3 reads CASSEADRGHYNEQFF. CDR3 bases: TGCGCCAGCAGTGAGGCGGACAGGGGACATTACAATGAGCAGTTCTTC.

The chain uses TRBV5-1 and TRBJ1-5; no clear D. The CDR3 has 13 residues. With 0 bases removed from V and 7 bases from J, the gap between germline ends came to 8 bases. Germline V CDR1 and CDR2: SGHRS, YFSETQ. The CDR3 here is CASSLDSTQPQHF. The CDR3 bases are TGCGCCAGCAGCTTGGACTCTACGCAGCCCCAGCATTTT. The full variable domain, completed using reference TRBV5-1 and TRBJ1-5, is KAGVTQTPRYLIKTRGQQVTLSCSPISGHRSVSWYQQTPGQGLQFLFEYFSETQRNKGNFPGRFSGRQFSNSRSEMNVSTLELGDSALYLCASSLDSTQPQHFGDGTRLSIL.